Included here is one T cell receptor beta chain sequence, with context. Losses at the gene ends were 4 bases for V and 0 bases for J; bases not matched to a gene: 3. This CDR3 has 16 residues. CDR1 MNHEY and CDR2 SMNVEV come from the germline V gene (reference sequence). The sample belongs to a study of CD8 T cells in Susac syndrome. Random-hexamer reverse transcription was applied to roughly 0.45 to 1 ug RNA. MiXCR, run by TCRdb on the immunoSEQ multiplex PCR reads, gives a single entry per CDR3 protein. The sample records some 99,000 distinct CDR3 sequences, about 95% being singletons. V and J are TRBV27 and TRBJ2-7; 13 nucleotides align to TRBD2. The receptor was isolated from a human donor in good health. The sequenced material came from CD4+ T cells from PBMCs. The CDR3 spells CASSSLAGGSSYEQYF. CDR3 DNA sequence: TGTGCCAGCAGTTCACTAGCGGGGGGGAGCTCCTACGAGCAGTACTTC.